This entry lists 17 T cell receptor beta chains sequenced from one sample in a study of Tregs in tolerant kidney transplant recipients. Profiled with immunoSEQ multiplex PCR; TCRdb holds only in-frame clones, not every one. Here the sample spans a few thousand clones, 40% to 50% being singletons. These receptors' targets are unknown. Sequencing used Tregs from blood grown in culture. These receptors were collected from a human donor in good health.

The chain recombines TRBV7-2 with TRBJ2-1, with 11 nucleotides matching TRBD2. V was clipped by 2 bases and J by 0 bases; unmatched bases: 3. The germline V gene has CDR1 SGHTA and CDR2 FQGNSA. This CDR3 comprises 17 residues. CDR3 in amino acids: CASSLLAGGSSYNEQFF. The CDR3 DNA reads TGTGCCAGCAGCTTACTAGCGGGGGGAAGCTCCTACAATGAGCAGTTCTTC.

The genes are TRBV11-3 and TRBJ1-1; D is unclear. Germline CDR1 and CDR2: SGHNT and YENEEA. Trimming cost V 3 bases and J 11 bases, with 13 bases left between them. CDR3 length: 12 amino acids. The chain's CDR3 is CASSLIDTRAFF. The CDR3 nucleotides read TGTGCCAGCAGCTTGATAGATACCCGGGCTTTCTTT. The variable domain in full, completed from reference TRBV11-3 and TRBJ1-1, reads EAGVVQSPRYKIIEKKQPVAFWCNPISGHNTLYWYLQNLGQGPELLIRYENEEAVDDSQLPKDRFSAERLKGVDSTLKIQPAELGDSAVYLCASSLIDTRAFFGQGTRLTVV.

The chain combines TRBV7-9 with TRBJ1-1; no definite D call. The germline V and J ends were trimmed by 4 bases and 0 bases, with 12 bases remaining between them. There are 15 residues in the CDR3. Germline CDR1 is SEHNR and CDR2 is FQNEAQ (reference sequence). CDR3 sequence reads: CASSSRESLNTEAFF. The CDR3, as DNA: TGTGCCAGCAGCTCTCGCGAGAGCTTGAACACTGAAGCTTTCTTT.

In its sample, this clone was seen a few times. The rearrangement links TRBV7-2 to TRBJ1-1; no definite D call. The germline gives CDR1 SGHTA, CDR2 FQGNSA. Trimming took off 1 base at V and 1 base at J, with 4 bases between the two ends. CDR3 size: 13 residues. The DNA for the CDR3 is TGTGCCAGCAGCTTAGAAGGGAACACTGAAGCTTTCTTT. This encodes CASSLEGNTEAFF.

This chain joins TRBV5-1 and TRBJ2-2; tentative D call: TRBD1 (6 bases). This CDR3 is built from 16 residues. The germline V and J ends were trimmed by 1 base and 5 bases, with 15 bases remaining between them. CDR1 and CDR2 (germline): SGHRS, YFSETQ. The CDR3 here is CASSLKGAGTTGELFF. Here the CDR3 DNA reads TGCGCCAGCAGCTTGAAGGGCGCAGGGACAACCGGGGAGCTGTTTTTT.

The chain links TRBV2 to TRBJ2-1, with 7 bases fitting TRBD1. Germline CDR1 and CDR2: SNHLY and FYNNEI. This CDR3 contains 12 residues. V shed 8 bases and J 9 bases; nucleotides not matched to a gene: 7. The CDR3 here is CASGRQGFEQFF. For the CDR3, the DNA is TGTGCCAGCGGACGACAGGGATTTGAGCAGTTCTTC.

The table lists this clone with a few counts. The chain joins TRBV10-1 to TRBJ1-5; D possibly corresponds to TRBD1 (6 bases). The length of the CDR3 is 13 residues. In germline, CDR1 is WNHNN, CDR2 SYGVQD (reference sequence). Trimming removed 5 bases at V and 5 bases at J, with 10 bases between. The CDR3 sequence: CASSPGVHQPQHF. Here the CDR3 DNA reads TGCGCCAGCAGTCCAGGGGTCCATCAGCCCCAGCATTTT.

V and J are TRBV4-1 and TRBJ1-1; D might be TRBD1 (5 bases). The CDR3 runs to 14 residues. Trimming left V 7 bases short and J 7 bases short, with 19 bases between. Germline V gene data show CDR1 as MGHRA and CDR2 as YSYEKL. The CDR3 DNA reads TGCGCCAGCAACCCTGGACAAAGGGTGGGTGAAGCTTTCTTT. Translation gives CASNPGQRVGEAFF.

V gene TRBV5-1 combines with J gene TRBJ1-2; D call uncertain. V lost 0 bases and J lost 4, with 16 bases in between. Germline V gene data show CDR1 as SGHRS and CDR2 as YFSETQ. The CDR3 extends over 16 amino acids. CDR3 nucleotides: TGCGCCAGCAGCTTGGATGCTTGGATCTCGGGCTATGGCTACACCTTC. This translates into CASSLDAWISGYGYTF.

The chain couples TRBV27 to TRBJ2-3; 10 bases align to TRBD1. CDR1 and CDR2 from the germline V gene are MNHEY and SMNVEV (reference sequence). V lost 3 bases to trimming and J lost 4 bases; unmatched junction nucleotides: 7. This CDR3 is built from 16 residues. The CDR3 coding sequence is TGTGCCAGCAGTTTCTACCGGGACAGGGGTGCAGATACGCAGTATTTT. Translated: CASSFYRDRGADTQYF.

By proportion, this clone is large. The CDR3 DNA reads as TGTGCCAGTAGTATTCGGCAGGGGACAGGCAATCAGCCCCAGCATTTT. It codes for CASSIRQGTGNQPQHF. V usage is TRBV19 and J usage is TRBJ1-5; TRBD1 matches at 7 bases. The CDR3 has 16 amino acids. Per germline, CDR1 LNHDA and CDR2 SQIVND (reference sequence). Trimming cost V 3 bases and J 2 bases; bases outside gene matches: 7.

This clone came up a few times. The CDR3 bases are TGTGCCAGCTCACCTTTACGGGGGGGGAGCACAGATACGCAGTATTTT. This encodes CASSPLRGGSTDTQYF. The V call is TRBV18, the J call TRBJ2-3; 8 bases map to TRBD2. There are 16 residues in the CDR3. Germline values: CDR1 KGHSH, CDR2 LQKENI. Losses at the gene ends were 3 bases for V and 0 bases for J; bases not matched to a gene: 5.

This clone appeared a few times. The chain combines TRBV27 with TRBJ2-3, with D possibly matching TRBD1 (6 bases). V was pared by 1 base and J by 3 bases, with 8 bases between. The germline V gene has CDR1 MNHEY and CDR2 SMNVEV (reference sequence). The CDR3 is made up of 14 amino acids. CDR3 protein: CASSLWGQTDTQYF. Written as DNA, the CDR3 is TGTGCCAGCAGTTTATGGGGACAAACAGATACGCAGTATTTT.

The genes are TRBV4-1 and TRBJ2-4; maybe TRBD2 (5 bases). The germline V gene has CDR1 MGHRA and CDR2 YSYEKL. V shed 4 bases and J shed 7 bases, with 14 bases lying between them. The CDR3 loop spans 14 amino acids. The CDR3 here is CASSRVGRGNIQYF. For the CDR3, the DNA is TGCGCCAGCAGCCGCGTGGGGAGAGGGAACATTCAGTACTTC.

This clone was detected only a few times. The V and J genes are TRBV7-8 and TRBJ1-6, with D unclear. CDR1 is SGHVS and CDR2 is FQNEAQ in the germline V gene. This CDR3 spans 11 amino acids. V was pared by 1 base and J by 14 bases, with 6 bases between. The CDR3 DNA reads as TGTGCCAGCAGCTTAGTTGGGGCCCTCCACTTT. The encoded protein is CASSLVGALHF.

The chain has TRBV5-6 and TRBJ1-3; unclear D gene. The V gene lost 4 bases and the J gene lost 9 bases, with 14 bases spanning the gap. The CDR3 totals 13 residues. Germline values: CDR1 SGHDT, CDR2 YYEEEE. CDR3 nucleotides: TGTGCCAGCAGCCCCGGAAGGGAGAGCACCATATATTTT. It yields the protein CASSPGRESTIYF.

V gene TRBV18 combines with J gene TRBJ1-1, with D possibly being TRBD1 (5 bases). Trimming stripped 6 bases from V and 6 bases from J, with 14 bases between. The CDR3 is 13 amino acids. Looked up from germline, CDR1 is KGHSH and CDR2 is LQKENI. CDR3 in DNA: TGTGCCAGCTCTCCGGATAGGGGCTCTGAAGCTTTCTTT. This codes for CASSPDRGSEAFF.